The next 28 T cell receptor beta chains were all read from a single sample in a study of CD8 T cells in ankylosing spondylitis. Findings and caveats of the study: Blood of patients with ankylosing spondylitis appeared to be characterized by a TCR beta motif of roughly eight highly homologous variants.

Their antigen targets remain unknown. TCRdb reprocessed the 5' RACE reads with MiXCR, giving one entry per CDR3 protein. The repertoire has about 540,000 distinct CDR3 sequences, roughly 13% of them found once; the top ten carry approximately 7%. The sequenced material came from blood, either unsorted or a sorted T cell fraction (not recorded which). These receptors were taken from a male donor with ankylosing spondylitis.

The J gene is TRBJ1-5, the V gene TRBV7-2, with 10 nucleotides matching TRBD1. V was pared by 3 bases and J by 6 bases, with 5 bases of the junction left unmatched. The CDR3 spans 15 residues. Germline CDR1 reads SGHTA; CDR2 reads FQGNSA. The CDR3, as DNA: TGTGCCAGCAGCTTTCCCGGACAGGGGGGTCAGCCCCAGCATTTT. The encoded protein is CASSFPGQGGQPQHF.

The J gene is TRBJ2-5, the V gene TRBV20-1; maybe TRBD2 (5 bases). The CDR3 is 16 residues long. Deletions cut 5 bases from V and 1 base from J, with 20 bases between. The germline V gene encodes CDR1 DFQATT and CDR2 SNEGSKA (reference sequence). CDR3 DNA sequence: TGCAGTGCTCCCCCCCGGCAGCGAGGGCCCCAAGAGACCCAGTACTTC. Its protein product is CSAPPRQRGPQETQYF.

This clonotype was picked up many times. The rearrangement links TRBV12-3 or TRBV12-4 to TRBJ2-1, with 9 bases lining up with TRBD1. The CDR3 runs to 16 residues. V trimming: 3 bases; J trimming: 2 bases; junction bases outside the gene matches: 5. The CDR3 sequence: CASSLLRTGAYNEQFF. CDR3 bases: TGTGCCAGCAGTTTGCTAAGGACAGGGGCCTACAATGAGCAGTTCTTC.

This chain uses TRBV20-1 with TRBJ1-4; unclear D gene. This CDR3 is 16 amino acids long. The V and J ends lost 2 bases and 4 bases respectively, with 17 bases between them. Germline V lookup: CDR1 DFQATT, CDR2 SNEGSKA (reference sequence). The CDR3: CSARNDDGPFNEKLFF. The CDR3 DNA is TGCAGTGCTAGAAACGATGACGGGCCCTTTAATGAAAAACTGTTTTTT.

This clonotype was counted a few times. The chain recombines TRBV7-9 with TRBJ2-7, with D possibly TRBD1 on 6 matching bases. The V end lost 5 bases, the J end lost 5 bases, and 16 bases lay between the germline ends. This CDR3 has 14 amino acids. The germline gives CDR1 SEHNR, CDR2 FQNEAQ (reference sequence). CDR3 sequence: CASSPRGTEDEQYF. The CDR3 DNA reads TGTGCCAGCAGCCCGAGGGGGACGGAAGACGAGCAGTACTTC.

This clonotype has ten or more counts. The rearrangement links TRBV15 to TRBJ1-2; D call uncertain. This CDR3 has 18 residues. V was shortened by 1 base and J by 0 bases, with 18 bases between the two germline ends. Germline CDR1 and CDR2: LNHNV and YYDKDF (reference sequence). CDR3 in DNA: TGTGCCACCAGCAGAGGAACTCCTGTCCAGATCGCTAACTATGGCTACACCTTC. Translation: CATSRGTPVQIANYGYTF. Based on the CDR3 plus reference TRBV15 and TRBJ1-2, the full variable domain is DAMVIQNPRYQVTQFGKPVTLSCSQTLNHNVMYWYQQKSSQAPKLLFHYYDKDFNNEADTPDNFQSRRPNTSFCFLDIRSPGLGDTAMYLCATSRGTPVQIANYGYTFGSGTRLTVV.

The chain links TRBV20-1 to TRBJ2-1, with D tentatively TRBD1 (6 bases). Germline V gene data show CDR1 as DFQATT and CDR2 as SNEGSKA (reference sequence). This CDR3 has 13 residues. With 3 bases removed from V and 7 bases from J, the gap between germline ends came to 13 bases. The CDR3 DNA reads TGCAGTGCTAGGGACAGAGGGGGAAATGAGCAGTTCTTC. Amino acids: CSARDRGGNEQFF.

This clonotype has just a few counts. This rearrangement joins TRBV14 to TRBJ2-2; the D is unclear. The germline V and J ends were trimmed by 0 bases and 6 bases, with 20 bases remaining between them. The CDR3 is 18 residues long. Germline assignment: CDR1 SGHDN and CDR2 FVKESK. CDR3 DNA sequence: TGTGCCAGCAGCCAAGATCCGTTGGCTAGACGAAACGCCGGGGAGCTGTTTTTT. Translation gives CASSQDPLARRNAGELFF.

This clonotype was seen more than once but under ten times. This sequence joins TRBV11-2 and TRBJ2-7; 12 bases match TRBD2. J lost 6 bases, V lost 2 bases, and 5 bases had no gene match. The germline V gene has CDR1 SGHAT and CDR2 FQNNGV. This CDR3 spans 15 amino acids. The CDR3 DNA is TGTGCCAGCAGCTTACTAGCGGGAGGGCCCTCCGAGCAGTACGTC. Encoded protein: CASSLLAGGPSEQYV.

The rearrangement joins TRBV25-1 to TRBJ1-2, with D tentatively TRBD1 (5 bases). V gave up 1 base and J gave up 7 bases, with 7 bases separating them. Germline assignment: CDR1 MGHDK and CDR2 SYGVNS. This CDR3 has 12 amino acids. The CDR3 is CASSEFQGGYTF. Here the CDR3 DNA reads TGTGCCAGCAGTGAATTTCAGGGTGGCTACACCTTC.

This clonotype was seen a handful of times. This chain uses TRBV4-1 with TRBJ1-2; a weak D match, TRBD1 (5 bases). Trimming pared 5 bases from V and 0 bases from J, leaving 10 bases between. Germline CDR1 is MGHRA and CDR2 is YSYEKL. The CDR3 spans 14 residues. The CDR3 bases are TGCGCCAGCAGCGCGGACACCTCTAACTATGGCTACACCTTC. This sequence encodes CASSADTSNYGYTF.

The V gene is TRBV14, the J gene TRBJ2-1, with D perhaps matching TRBD1 (5 bases). Germline lookup yields CDR1 SGHDN and CDR2 FVKESK. This CDR3 has 11 residues. The V end lost 3 bases, the J end lost 12 bases, and 9 bases lay between the germline ends. The CDR3 DNA sequence: TGTGCCAGCAGCCAGGGCCAGGGGCAGTTCTTC. Translation: CASSQGQGQFF.

The chain couples TRBV20-1 to TRBJ1-1; unclear D gene. The germline gives CDR1 DFQATT, CDR2 SNEGSKA (reference sequence). Trimming removed 0 bases from V and 1 base from J, with 9 bases in between. There are 14 residues in the CDR3. The CDR3 DNA sequence: TGCAGTGCTAGAGACTTAACTGGGAACACTGAAGCTTTCTTT. As protein: CSARDLTGNTEAFF.

This clonotype was found a few times. This rearrangement joins TRBV20-1 to TRBJ2-2; D gene unclear. Trimming shortened V by 6 bases and J by 7 bases, and 9 bases separated the two germline ends. The CDR3 extends over 11 amino acids. Germline CDR1 is DFQATT and CDR2 is SNEGSKA (reference sequence). DNA of the CDR3: TGCAGTGCACTACTCCGCGGGGAGCTGTTTTTT. Translated: CSALLRGELFF.

This chain links TRBV15 with TRBJ1-3; TRBD1 is a possible D gene (5 bases). Per germline, CDR1 LNHNV and CDR2 YYDKDF (reference sequence). The CDR3 has 17 residues. Trimming took off 1 base at V and 0 bases at J, with 13 bases between the two ends. The CDR3 here is CATSRGSRGLSGNTIYF. In DNA form, the CDR3 reads TGTGCCACCAGCAGAGGTTCTAGGGGCCTCTCTGGAAACACCATATATTTT.

The chain recombines TRBV10-3 with TRBJ2-1; D possibly corresponds to TRBD2 (6 bases). V gave up 3 bases and J gave up 2 bases, with 23 bases separating them. In germline, CDR1 is ENHRY, CDR2 SYGVKD. The CDR3 runs 19 residues. This CDR3 reads CAISDPDVLFSGTYNEQFF. In DNA form, the CDR3 reads TGTGCCATCAGTGATCCCGATGTCCTTTTTAGCGGTACCTACAATGAGCAGTTCTTC.

The V call is TRBV2, the J call TRBJ1-5, with D possibly matching TRBD1 (6 bases). Trimming shortened V by 7 bases and J by 4 bases, and 14 bases separated the two germline ends. The CDR3 is made up of 14 amino acids. CDR1 and CDR2 from the germline V gene are SNHLY and FYNNEI. The CDR3 sequence: CASTSGQRNQPQHF. CDR3 DNA: TGTGCCAGCACCTCGGGACAACGGAATCAGCCCCAGCATTTT.

The chain employs TRBV5-5 and TRBJ2-3; TRBD1 matches at 7 bases. With V trimmed by 1 base and J by 0 bases, 5 bases remained unmatched. This CDR3 is built from 16 residues. Germline V lookup: CDR1 SGHKS, CDR2 YYEKEE (reference sequence). CDR3: CASSLLGGSSTDTQYF. CDR3 bases: TGTGCCAGCAGCTTGCTAGGGGGCTCCAGCACAGATACGCAGTATTTT.

This chain links TRBV11-3 with TRBJ2-2; 7 nucleotides line up with TRBD2. V lost 5 bases to trimming and J lost 2 bases; unmatched junction nucleotides: 5. This CDR3 is built from 15 residues. Germline CDR1 and CDR2: SGHNT and YENEEA. The CDR3 DNA follows: TGTGCCAGCAGCACGGGACTACTTAACACCGGGGAGCTGTTTTTT. This encodes CASSTGLLNTGELFF.

The chain is built from TRBV6-1 and TRBJ2-7; perhaps TRBD1 as D (5 bases). V was shortened by 4 bases and J by 2 bases, with 9 bases between the two germline ends. Germline-derived CDR1 and CDR2 are MNHNS and SASEGT. The CDR3 contains 13 residues. DNA for the CDR3: TGTGCCAGCAGTGTGACAGAAACCTACGAGCAGTACTTC. Its protein is CASSVTETYEQYF.

This clonotype was recorded at least ten times. This chain's CDR3 is CASIRGLNTEAFF. The CDR3 DNA follows: TGTGCCAGCATCAGGGGATTGAACACTGAAGCTTTCTTT. The V and J genes are TRBV12-3 or TRBV12-4 and TRBJ1-1, with D maybe TRBD1 (6 bases). With 7 bases removed from V and 0 bases from J, the gap between germline ends came to 9 bases. The CDR3 has 13 amino acids.

This clonotype was recorded many times. The rearrangement joins TRBV5-5 to TRBJ1-2, with 11 nucleotides matching TRBD1. The CDR3 sequence is 15 residues long. The V and J ends lost 5 bases and 4 bases, in that order; junction bases with no gene match: 7. Germline-derived CDR1 and CDR2 are SGHKS and YYEKEE (reference sequence). The CDR3 loop is CASSWTGGIAYGYTF. CDR3 coding DNA: TGTGCCAGCAGTTGGACAGGGGGCATCGCCTATGGCTACACCTTC. Using reference TRBV5-5 and TRBJ1-2 for the parts outside the CDR3, the full variable domain is DAGVTQSPTHLIKTRGQQVTLRCSPISGHKSVSWYQQVLGQGPQFIFQYYEKEERGRGNFPDRFSARQFPNYSSELNVNALLLGDSALYLCASSWTGGIAYGYTFGSGTRLTVV.

The chain joins TRBV11-2 to TRBJ1-6; D is unresolved. This CDR3 region has 13 residues. V lost 3 bases and J 6 bases, leaving 6 bases between the germline ends. The germline V gene encodes CDR1 SGHAT and CDR2 FQNNGV. The CDR3 nucleotides are TGTGCCAGCAGCTTGCTTAGTAATTCACCCCTCCACTTT. This encodes CASSLLSNSPLHF.

The CDR3 coding sequence is TGTGCCAGTAGTATAAGGGACACCCCTAACGGCTACACCTTC. Translating gives CASSIRDTPNGYTF. The chain joins TRBV19 to TRBJ1-2, with D maybe TRBD1 (6 bases). V was pared by 2 bases and J by 8 bases, with 15 bases between. CDR3 length equals 14 residues. CDR1 is LNHDA, CDR2 SQIVND, per germline (reference sequence).

This clonotype was seen a single time. CDR3 sequence: CASSLSASPGEETQYF. The CDR3 coding sequence is TGCGCCAGCAGCTTATCGGCTTCCCCCGGGGAAGAGACCCAGTACTTC. V usage is TRBV5-1 and J usage is TRBJ2-5; possibly TRBD2 for D (5 bases). CDR3 length: 16 amino acids. Germline CDR1 and CDR2: SGHRS and YFSETQ. Trimming took 2 bases from V and 3 from J, leaving 17 bases between them.

The genes are TRBV7-9 and TRBJ1-1, with D tentatively TRBD1 (5 bases). V lost 0 bases and J 5 bases, leaving 7 bases between the germline ends. The germline V gene encodes CDR1 SEHNR and CDR2 FQNEAQ (reference sequence). The CDR3 length is 13 residues. The DNA of the CDR3 is TGTGCCAGCAGCTTAGCTCAGGGAACTGAAGCTTTCTTT. It is translated as CASSLAQGTEAFF.

This chain joins TRBV18 and TRBJ1-1, with a weak D call TRBD1 (5 bases). This CDR3 spans 14 amino acids. Germline lookup yields CDR1 KGHSH and CDR2 LQKENI. V was trimmed by 1 base and J by 11 bases, leaving 17 bases between them. DNA of the CDR3: TGTGCCAGCTCACCACTCTCTATGCGACAGAACGCTTTCTTT. Encoded protein: CASSPLSMRQNAFF.

V usage is TRBV12-3 or TRBV12-4 and J usage is TRBJ1-1; D is unresolved. This CDR3 has 15 residues. V lost 5 bases and J lost 3, with 16 bases in between. For the CDR3, the DNA is TGTGCCAGCAGTCCTAGCTCCCTAGGGTACACTGAAGCTTTCTTT. It translates to CASSPSSLGYTEAFF.